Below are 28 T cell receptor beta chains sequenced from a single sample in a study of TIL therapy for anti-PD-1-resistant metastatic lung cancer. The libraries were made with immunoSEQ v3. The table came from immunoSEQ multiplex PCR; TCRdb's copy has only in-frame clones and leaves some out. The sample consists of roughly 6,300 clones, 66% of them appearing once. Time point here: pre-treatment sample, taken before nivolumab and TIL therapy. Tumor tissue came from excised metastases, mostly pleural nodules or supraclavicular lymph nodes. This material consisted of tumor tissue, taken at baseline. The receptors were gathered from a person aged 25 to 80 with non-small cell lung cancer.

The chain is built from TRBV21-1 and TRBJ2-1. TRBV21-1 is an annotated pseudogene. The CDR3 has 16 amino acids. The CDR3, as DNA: TGTGCCAACGACACGAAGGGCAGGAAAAACTACAATGAGCAGTTCTTC. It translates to CANDTKGRKNYNEQFF.

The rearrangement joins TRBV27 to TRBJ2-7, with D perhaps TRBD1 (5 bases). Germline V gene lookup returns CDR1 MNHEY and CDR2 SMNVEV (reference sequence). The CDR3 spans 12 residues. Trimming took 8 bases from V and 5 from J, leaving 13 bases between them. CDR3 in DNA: TGTGCCAGCGGGGCTAGTCGCCACGAGCAGTACTTC. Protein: CASGASRHEQYF.

The CDR3 reads CASSHRQEGRTEAFF. The CDR3 region has the DNA TGTGCCAGCAGCCACCGACAGGAAGGGAGAACTGAAGCTTTCTTT. The chain recombines TRBV14 with TRBJ1-1; TRBD1 might be the D (6 bases). The CDR3 runs 15 residues. V was pared by 3 bases and J by 5 bases, with 16 bases between. Germline V gives CDR1 SGHDN, CDR2 FVKESK.

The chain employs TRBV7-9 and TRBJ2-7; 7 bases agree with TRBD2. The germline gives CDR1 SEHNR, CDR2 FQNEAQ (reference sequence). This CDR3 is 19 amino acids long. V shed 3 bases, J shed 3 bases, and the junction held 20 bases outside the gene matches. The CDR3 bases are TGTGCCAGCAGCTTTCCTATTGTTCCAGCGGGACCGAGTTTCTACGAGCAGTACTTC. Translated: CASSFPIVPAGPSFYEQYF.

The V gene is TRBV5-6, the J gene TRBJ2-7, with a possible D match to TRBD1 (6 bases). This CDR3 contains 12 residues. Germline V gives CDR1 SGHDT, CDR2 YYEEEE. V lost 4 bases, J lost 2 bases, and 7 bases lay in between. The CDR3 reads CASSRGTYEQYV. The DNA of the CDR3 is TGTGCCAGCAGCAGGGGGACCTACGAGCAGTACGTC.

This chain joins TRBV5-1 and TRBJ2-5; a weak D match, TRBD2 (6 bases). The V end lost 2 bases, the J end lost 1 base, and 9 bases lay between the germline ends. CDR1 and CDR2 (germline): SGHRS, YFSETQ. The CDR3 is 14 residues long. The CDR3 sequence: CASSLGGTQETQYF. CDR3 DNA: TGCGCCAGCAGCTTAGGCGGGACCCAAGAGACCCAGTACTTC.

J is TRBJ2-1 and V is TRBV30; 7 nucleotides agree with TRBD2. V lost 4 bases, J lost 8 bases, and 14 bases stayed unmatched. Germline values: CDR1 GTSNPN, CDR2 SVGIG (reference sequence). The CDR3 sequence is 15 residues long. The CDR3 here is CAWTQNGLVGYEQFF. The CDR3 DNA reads TGTGCCTGGACCCAAAATGGACTAGTCGGGTATGAGCAGTTCTTC.

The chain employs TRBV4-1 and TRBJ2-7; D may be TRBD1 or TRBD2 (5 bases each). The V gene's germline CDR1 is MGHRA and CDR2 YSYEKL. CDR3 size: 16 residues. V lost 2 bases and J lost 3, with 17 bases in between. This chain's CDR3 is CASSQSPGTVFYEQYF. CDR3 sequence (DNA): TGCGCCAGCAGCCAAAGTCCGGGGACGGTTTTCTACGAGCAGTACTTC.

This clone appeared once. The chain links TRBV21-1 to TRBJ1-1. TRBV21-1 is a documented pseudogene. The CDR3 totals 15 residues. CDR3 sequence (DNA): TGTGCCAGCAGCGGGAGCTTAGCTATTCGCACTGAAGCTTTCTTT. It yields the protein CASSGSLAIRTEAFF.

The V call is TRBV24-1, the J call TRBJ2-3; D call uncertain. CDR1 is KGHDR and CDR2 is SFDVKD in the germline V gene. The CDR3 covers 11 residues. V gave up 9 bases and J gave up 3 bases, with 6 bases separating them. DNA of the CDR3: TGTGCCACCGGAAGAACAGATACGCAGTATTTT. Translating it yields CATGRTDTQYF.

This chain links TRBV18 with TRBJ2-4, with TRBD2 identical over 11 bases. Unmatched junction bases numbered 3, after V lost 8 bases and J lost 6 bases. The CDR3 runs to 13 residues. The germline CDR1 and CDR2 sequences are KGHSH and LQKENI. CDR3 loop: CASGTSGGNIQYF. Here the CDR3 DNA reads TGTGCCAGCGGAACTAGCGGGGGAAACATTCAGTACTTC.

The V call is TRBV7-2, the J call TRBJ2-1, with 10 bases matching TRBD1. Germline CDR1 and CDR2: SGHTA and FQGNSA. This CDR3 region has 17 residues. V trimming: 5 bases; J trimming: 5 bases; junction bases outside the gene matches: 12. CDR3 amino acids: CASSAWTGGFLDNEQFF. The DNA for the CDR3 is TGTGCCAGCAGCGCTTGGACAGGGGGATTCCTGGACAATGAGCAGTTCTTC.

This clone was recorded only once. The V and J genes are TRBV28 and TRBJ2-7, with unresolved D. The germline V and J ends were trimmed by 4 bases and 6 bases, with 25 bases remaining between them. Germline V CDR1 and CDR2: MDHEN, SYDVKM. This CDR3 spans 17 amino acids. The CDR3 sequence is CASSSSLVLVTMGEQYV. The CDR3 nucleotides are TGTGCCAGCAGTTCCTCGCTAGTATTGGTAACTATGGGCGAGCAGTACGTC.

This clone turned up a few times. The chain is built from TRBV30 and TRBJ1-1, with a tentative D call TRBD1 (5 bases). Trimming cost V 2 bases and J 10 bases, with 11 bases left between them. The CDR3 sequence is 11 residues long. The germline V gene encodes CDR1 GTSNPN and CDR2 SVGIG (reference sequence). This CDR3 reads CAWSTGLGAFF. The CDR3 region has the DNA TGTGCCTGGAGTACGGGGCTCGGAGCTTTCTTT.

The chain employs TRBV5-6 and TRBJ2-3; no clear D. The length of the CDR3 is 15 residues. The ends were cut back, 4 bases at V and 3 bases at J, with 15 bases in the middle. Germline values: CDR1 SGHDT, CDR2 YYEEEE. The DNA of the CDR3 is TGTGCCAGCAGCCCCCGACACCCCCGAACAGATACGCAGTATTTT. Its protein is CASSPRHPRTDTQYF.

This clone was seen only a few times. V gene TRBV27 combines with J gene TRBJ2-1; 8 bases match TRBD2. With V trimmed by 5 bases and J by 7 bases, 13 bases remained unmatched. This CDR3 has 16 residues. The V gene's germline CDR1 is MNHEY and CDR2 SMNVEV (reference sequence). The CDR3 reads CASSDRVSGSLNEQFF. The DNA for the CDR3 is TGTGCCAGCAGTGATAGAGTAAGCGGGAGTCTGAATGAGCAGTTCTTC.

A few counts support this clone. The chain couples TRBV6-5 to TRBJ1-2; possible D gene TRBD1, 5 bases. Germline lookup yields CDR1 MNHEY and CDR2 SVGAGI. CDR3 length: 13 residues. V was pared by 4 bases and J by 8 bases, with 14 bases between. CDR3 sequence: CASSFRAGRGYTF. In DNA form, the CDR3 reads TGTGCCAGCAGTTTCAGGGCGGGGCGGGGCTACACCTTC.

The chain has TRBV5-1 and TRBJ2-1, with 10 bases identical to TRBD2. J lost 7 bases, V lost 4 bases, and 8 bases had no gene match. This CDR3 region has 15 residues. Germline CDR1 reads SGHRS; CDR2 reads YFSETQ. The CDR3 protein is CASSQYTSGINEQFF. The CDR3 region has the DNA TGCGCCAGCAGCCAATATACTAGCGGGATAAATGAGCAGTTCTTC.

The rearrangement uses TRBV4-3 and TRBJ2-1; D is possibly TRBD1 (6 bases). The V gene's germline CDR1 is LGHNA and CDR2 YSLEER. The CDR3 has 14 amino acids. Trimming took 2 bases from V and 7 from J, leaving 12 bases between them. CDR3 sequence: CASSQPSQGNEQFF. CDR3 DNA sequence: TGCGCCAGCAGCCAACCGTCTCAGGGGAATGAGCAGTTCTTC.

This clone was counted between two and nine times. CDR3 in DNA: TGTGCCAGCAGTCAGACTAGCGGGGGAGACATTCAGTACTTC. Its translation is CASSQTSGGDIQYF. The rearrangement joins TRBV7-9 to TRBJ2-4; 12 bases align to TRBD2. CDR1 and CDR2 from the germline V gene are SEHNR and FQNEAQ (reference sequence). J gave up 8 bases and V 6 bases, and 5 bases lay outside the gene matches. The CDR3 totals 14 residues.

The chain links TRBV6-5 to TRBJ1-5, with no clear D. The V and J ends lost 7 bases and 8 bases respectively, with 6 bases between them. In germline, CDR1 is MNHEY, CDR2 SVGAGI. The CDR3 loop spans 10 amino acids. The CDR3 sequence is CASTREPQHF. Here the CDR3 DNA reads TGTGCCAGCACTCGGGAGCCCCAGCATTTT.

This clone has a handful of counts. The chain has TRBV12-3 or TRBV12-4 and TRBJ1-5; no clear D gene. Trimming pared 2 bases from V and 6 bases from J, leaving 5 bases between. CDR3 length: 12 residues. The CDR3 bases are TGTGCCAGCAGTTTATCAGGTCAGCCCCAGCATTTT. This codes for CASSLSGQPQHF.

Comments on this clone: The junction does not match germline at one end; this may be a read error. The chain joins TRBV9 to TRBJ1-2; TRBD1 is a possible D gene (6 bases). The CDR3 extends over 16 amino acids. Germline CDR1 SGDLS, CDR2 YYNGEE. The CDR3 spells CARSVGLGGGQDGYTF. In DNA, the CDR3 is TGTGCCCGCAGCGTAGGGCTCGGGGGGGGCCAGGATGGCTACACCTTC.

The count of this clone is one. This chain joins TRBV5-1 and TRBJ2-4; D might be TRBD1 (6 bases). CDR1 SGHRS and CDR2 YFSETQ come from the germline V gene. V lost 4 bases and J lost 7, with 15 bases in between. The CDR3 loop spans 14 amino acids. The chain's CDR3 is CASSQSGVRNIQYF. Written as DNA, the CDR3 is TGCGCCAGCAGCCAGTCAGGGGTTCGGAACATTCAGTACTTC.

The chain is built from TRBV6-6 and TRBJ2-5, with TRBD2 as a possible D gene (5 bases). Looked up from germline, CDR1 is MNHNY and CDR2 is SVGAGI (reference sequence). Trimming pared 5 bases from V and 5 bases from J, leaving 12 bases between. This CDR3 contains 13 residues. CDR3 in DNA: TGTGCCAGCAGTCGCCTCTCGGGGGAGACCCAGTACTTC. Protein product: CASSRLSGETQYF.

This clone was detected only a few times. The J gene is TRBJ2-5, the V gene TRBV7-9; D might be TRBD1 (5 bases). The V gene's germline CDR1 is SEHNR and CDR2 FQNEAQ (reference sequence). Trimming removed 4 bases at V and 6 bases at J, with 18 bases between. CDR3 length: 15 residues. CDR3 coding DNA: TGTGCCAGCAGCTCAGGGAAGGGAATTGCGAAGACCCAGTACTTC. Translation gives CASSSGKGIAKTQYF. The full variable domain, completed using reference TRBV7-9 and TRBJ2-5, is DTGVSQNPRHKITKRGQNVTFRCDPISEHNRLYWYRQTLGQGPEFLTYFQNEAQLEKSRLLSDRFSAERPKGSFSTLEIQRTEQGDSAMYLCASSSGKGIAKTQYFGPGTRLLVL.

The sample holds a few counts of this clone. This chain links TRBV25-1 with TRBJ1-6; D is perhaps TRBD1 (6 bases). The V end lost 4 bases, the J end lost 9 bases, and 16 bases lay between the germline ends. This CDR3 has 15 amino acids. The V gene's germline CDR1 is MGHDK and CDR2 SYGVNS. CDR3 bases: TGTGCCAGCAGTGCCTTAGGTACAGGGAGTTCACCCCTCCACTTT. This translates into CASSALGTGSSPLHF.

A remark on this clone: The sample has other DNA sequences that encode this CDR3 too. The CDR3 spells CASSYSGAYEQYF. For the CDR3, the DNA is TGTGCCAGCAGTTATTCGGGTGCCTACGAGCAGTACTTC. The chain carries TRBV6-2 or TRBV6-3 and TRBJ2-7; D is ambiguous. The ends were cut back, 3 bases at V and 2 bases at J, with 8 bases in the middle. The germline V gene has CDR1 MNHEY and CDR2 SVGEGT. The CDR3 spans 13 residues.